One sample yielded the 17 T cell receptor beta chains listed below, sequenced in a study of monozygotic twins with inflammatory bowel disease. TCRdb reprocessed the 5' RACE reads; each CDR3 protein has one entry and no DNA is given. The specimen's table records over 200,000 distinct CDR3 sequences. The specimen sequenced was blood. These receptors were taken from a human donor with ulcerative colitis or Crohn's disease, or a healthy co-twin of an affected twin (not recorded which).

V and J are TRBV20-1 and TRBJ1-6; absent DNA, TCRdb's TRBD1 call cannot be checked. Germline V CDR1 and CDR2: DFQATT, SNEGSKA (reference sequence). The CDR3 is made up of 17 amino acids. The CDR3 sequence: CSATRMGDSSYNSPLHF.

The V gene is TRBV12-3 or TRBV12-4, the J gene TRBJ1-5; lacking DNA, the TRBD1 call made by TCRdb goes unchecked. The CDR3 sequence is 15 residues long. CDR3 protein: CASSSHLDLGRPQHF.

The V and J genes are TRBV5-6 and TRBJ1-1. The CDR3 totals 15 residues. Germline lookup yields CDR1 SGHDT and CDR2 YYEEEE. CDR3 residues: CASSLGQVMNTEAFF. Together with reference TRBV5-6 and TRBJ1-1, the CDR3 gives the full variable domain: DAGVTQSPTHLIKTRGQQVTLRCSPKSGHDTVSWYQQALGQGPQFIFQYYEEEERQRGNFPDRFSGHQFPNYSSELNVNALLLGDSALYLCASSLGQVMNTEAFFGQGTRLTVV.

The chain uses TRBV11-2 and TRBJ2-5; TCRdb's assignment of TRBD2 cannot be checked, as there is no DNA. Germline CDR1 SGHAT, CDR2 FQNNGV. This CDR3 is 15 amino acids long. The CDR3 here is CASSLDPRAQETQYF. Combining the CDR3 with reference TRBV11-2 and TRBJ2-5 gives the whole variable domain EAGVAQSPRYKIIEKRQSVAFWCNPISGHATLYWYQQILGQGPKLLIQFQNNGVVDDSQLPKDRFSAERLKGVDSTLKIQPAKLEDSAVYLCASSLDPRAQETQYFGPGTRLLVL.

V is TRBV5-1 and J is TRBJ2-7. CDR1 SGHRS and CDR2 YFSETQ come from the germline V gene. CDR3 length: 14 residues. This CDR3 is CASSLVNDADEQYF.

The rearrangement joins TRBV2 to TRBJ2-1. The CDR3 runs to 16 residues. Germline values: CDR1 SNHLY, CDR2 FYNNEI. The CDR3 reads CASSSKRASSYNEQFF.

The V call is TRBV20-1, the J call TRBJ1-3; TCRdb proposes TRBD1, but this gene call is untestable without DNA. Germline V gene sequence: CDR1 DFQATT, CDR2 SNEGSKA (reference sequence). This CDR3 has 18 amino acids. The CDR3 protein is CSARDYLAGQGHGNTIYF.

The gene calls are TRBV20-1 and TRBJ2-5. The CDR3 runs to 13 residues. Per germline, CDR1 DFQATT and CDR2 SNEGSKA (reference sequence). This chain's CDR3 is CSATLGRLETQYF.

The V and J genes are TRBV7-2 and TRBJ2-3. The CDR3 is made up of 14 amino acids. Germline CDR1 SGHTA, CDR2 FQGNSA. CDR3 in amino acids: CASSSGLAADTQYF.

The CDR3 region is CASSFSRGEMNTEAFF. The rearrangement links TRBV6-1 to TRBJ1-1; the TRBD1 assignment by TCRdb is unverifiable without DNA. CDR1 is MNHNS, CDR2 SASEGT, per germline. This CDR3 contains 16 residues.

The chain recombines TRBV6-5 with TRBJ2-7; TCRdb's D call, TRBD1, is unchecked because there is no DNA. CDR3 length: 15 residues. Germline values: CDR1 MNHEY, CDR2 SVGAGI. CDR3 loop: CASSYSPGAGSEQYF.

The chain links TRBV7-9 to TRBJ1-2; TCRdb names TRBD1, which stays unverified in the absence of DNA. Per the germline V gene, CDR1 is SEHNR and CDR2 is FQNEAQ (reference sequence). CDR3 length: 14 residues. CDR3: CASLLQQGSYGYTF. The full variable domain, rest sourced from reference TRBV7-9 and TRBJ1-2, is DTGVSQNPRHKITKRGQNVTFRCDPISEHNRLYWYRQTLGQGPEFLTYFQNEAQLEKSRLLSDRFSAERPKGSFSTLEIQRTEQGDSAMYLCASLLQQGSYGYTFGSGTRLTVV.

The CDR3 reads CASSPVQGIEGTEAFF. The rearrangement uses TRBV18 and TRBJ1-1; TCRdb returns TRBD1, unconfirmable since there is no DNA. The CDR3 spans 16 residues. CDR1 and CDR2 (germline): KGHSH, LQKENI.

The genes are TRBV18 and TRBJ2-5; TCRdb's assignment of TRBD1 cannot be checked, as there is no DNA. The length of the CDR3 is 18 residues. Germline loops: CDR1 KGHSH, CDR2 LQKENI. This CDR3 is CASSGTGANSLYQETQYF.

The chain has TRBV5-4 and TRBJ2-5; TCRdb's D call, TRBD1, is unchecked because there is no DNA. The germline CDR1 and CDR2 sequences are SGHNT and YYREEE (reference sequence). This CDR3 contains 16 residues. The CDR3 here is CASSRSQGRRGETQYF.

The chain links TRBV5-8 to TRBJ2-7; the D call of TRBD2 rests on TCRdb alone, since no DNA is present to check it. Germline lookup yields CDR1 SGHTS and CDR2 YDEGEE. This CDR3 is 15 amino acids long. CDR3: CASSRWGTASYEQYF. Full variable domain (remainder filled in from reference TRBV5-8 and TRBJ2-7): EAGVTQSPTHLIKTRGQQATLRCSPISGHTSVYWYQQALGLGLQFLLWYDEGEERNRGNFPPRFSGRQFPNYSSELNVNALELEDSALYLCASSRWGTASYEQYFGPGTRLTVT.

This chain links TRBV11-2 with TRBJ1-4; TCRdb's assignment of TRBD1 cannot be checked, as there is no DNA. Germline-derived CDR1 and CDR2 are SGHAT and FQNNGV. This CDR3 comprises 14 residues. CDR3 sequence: CASSSGTGGEKLFF.